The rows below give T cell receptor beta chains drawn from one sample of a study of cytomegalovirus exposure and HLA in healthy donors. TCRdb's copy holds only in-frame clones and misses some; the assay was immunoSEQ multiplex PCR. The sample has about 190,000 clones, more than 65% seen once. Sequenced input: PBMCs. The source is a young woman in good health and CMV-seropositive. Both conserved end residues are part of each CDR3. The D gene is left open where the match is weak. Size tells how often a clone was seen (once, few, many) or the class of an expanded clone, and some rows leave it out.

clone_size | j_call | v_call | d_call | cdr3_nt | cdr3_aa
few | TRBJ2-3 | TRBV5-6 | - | TGTGCCAGCAGCCTTAGCACAGATACGCAGTATTTT | CASSLSTDTQYF
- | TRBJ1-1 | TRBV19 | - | TGTGCCAGCGGCCCGTGGAGCGCTTTCTTT | CASGPWSAFF
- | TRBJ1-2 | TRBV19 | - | TGTGCCAGTAGTATGGCCCTTACCCAGGCAAACTATGGCTACACCTTC | CASSMALTQANYGYTF
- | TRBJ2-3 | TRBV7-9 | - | TGTGCCAGCGGGGAGGCGGGTATCACAGATACGCAGTATTTT | CASGEAGITDTQYF
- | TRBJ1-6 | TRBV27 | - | TGTGCCAGCAGTTTAGTAGGGGATAATTCACCCCTCCACTTT | CASSLVGDNSPLHF
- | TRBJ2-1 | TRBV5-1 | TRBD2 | TGCGCCAGCAGCTTGGAAGCGGGAGGCCCGAGCTCCTACAATGAGCAGTTCTTC | CASSLEAGGPSSYNEQFF
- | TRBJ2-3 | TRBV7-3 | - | TGTGCCAGCAGCTTAACTAGTTTTCCAGATACGCAGTATTTT | CASSLTSFPDTQYF
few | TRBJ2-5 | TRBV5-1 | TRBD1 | TGCGCCAGCAGCTTGGACAGGGGGCGTGAGACCCAGTACTTC | CASSLDRGRETQYF
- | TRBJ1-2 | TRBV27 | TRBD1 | TGTGCCAGCAGCCGGACAGGGGATAACTATGGCTACACCTTC | CASSRTGDNYGYTF
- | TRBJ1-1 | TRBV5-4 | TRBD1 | TGTGCCAGCAGCTCCCCCGGGACAGGGATACTCATGAACACTGAAGCTTTCTTT | CASSSPGTGILMNTEAFF
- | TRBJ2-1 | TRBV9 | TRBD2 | TGTGCCAGCAGCGCCCGACTAGCGGGAGAATTATACAATGAGCAGTTCTTC | CASSARLAGELYNEQFF